This T cell receptor beta chain is drawn from a study of OX40 agonist ivuxolimab in advanced cancers. As for the study in general: Patients were dosed intravenously with ivuxolimab at 0.01 to 10 mg/kg every 2 weeks. The dose-escalation group included hepatocellular carcinoma, melanoma, renal cell carcinoma and head and neck cancer. Patients with prior anti-PD-1, anti-PD-L1 or anti-CTLA-4 therapy were eligible; less than 50% had some.

The protocol was immunoSEQ multiplex PCR, while the TCRdb copy is restricted to in-frame clones and leaves out a portion. Of tens of thousands of clones in the sample, 70% to 90% were seen once. The sampling schedule covered blood at baseline, cycle 4 day 1, and cycle 7 day 1. Trimming cost V 5 bases and J 7 bases, with 10 bases left between them. Looked up from germline, CDR1 is SGHNT and CDR2 is YYREEE (reference sequence). This CDR3 is built from 13 residues. The source was CD4+ or CD8+ T cells sorted from blood, collected in a trial of the OX40 agonist ivuxolimab. The chain combines TRBV5-4 with TRBJ1-6; no definite D call. The TCR sequence derives from an adult with an advanced solid tumor such as melanoma, head and neck, liver or kidney cancer. Written as DNA, the CDR3 is TGTGCCAGCAGAAATCAGGAGAATTCACCCCTCCACTTT. Amino acids: CASRNQENSPLHF.